Following are 25 T cell receptor beta chains from one sample sequenced in a study of blood T cell repertoires in COVID-19. The repertoire was sequenced with immunoSEQ multiplex PCR; TCRdb's copy has only in-frame clones and lacks some. The profile covers 100,000 to 150,000 clones, with 88% appearing a single time and approximately 2% taken by the ten largest. Source material: peripheral blood. All receptors derive from a man between 70 and 80 years old with active COVID-19.

The chain has TRBV28 and TRBJ2-3; 7 nucleotides align to TRBD2. Germline CDR1 and CDR2: MDHEN and SYDVKM. CDR3 length equals 15 residues. With 9 bases clipped from V and 5 bases from J, the junction kept 14 bases outside the gene matches. The CDR3, as DNA: TGTGCCAGTCGCCCGTGGGGGGAGGGCCTAGATACGCAGTATTTT. This codes for CASRPWGEGLDTQYF. Complete variable domain (other parts from reference TRBV28 and TRBJ2-3): DVKVTQSSRYLVKRTGEKVFLECVQDMDHENMFWYRQDPGLGLRLIYFSYDVKMKEKGDIPEGYSVSREKKERFSLILESASTNQTSMYLCASRPWGEGLDTQYFGPGTRLTVL.

This clone has just one count. The chain couples TRBV5-1 to TRBJ2-1; 12 nucleotides agree with TRBD2. This CDR3 region has 19 residues. Germline CDR1 reads SGHRS; CDR2 reads YFSETQ. J was trimmed by 7 bases and V by 0 bases; bases with no gene match: 14. CDR3 sequence: CASSLATLAGGGLGNEQFF. The CDR3 region has the DNA TGCGCCAGCAGCTTGGCCACACTAGCGGGAGGAGGGCTTGGAAATGAGCAGTTCTTC.

In its sample, this clone was seen a few times. V usage is TRBV7-9 and J usage is TRBJ2-2; D not resolved. V was clipped by 1 base and J by 4 bases, with 7 bases between them. The V gene's germline CDR1 is SEHNR and CDR2 FQNEAQ (reference sequence). The CDR3 covers 14 residues. In DNA, the CDR3 is TGTGCCAGCAGCTTAGGGAGCTCCACCGGGGAGCTGTTTTTT. Its protein product is CASSLGSSTGELFF.

This clone was seen more than once but under ten times. The J gene is TRBJ2-7, the V gene TRBV19, with 7 bases matching TRBD1. CDR1 LNHDA and CDR2 SQIVND come from the germline V gene (reference sequence). Trimming removed 8 bases from V and 5 bases from J; junction bases left unmatched: 9. The CDR3 extends over 13 amino acids. CDR3 residues: CASSETGRDEQYF. The CDR3 DNA reads as TGTGCCAGTTCTGAGACAGGGCGGGACGAGCAGTACTTC.

The rearrangement links TRBV7-6 to TRBJ2-5; D possibly corresponds to TRBD1 (5 bases). CDR1 is SGHVS, CDR2 FNYEAQ, per germline. The CDR3 consists of 16 residues. V lost 1 base to trimming and J lost 4 bases, with 16 bases between them. CDR3 bases: TGTGCCAGCAGCTTAGGGGGCGATACCCACGGAGAGACCCAGTACTTC. Amino acid sequence: CASSLGGDTHGETQYF.

The chain joins TRBV4-2 to TRBJ1-6; the D gene is possibly TRBD1 (6 bases). This CDR3 spans 14 amino acids. Germline CDR1 is LGHNA and CDR2 is YNFKEQ. Trimming removed 4 bases from V and 5 bases from J, with 9 bases in between. CDR3 protein: CASSLRTDNSPLHF. The CDR3 DNA reads TGTGCCAGCAGCCTTAGGACAGATAATTCACCCCTCCACTTT.

The chain couples TRBV5-1 to TRBJ2-7; D might be TRBD2 (7 bases). V was cut by 0 bases and J by 2 bases, with 18 bases left in between. The CDR3 loop spans 17 amino acids. Germline V lookup: CDR1 SGHRS, CDR2 YFSETQ. The CDR3 spells CASSLAVGGQTAYEQYF. The CDR3 DNA reads TGCGCCAGCAGCTTGGCCGTGGGGGGGCAAACTGCCTACGAGCAGTACTTC.

The chain employs TRBV18 and TRBJ1-1; no definite D call. V was cut by 0 bases and J by 0 bases, with 8 bases left in between. Germline CDR1 is KGHSH and CDR2 is LQKENI. CDR3 size: 15 residues. The CDR3 region is CASSPPQAMNTEAFF. As DNA, the CDR3 is TGTGCCAGCTCACCACCCCAGGCCATGAACACTGAAGCTTTCTTT.

The gene calls are TRBV7-9 and TRBJ2-3; D not certain. This CDR3 spans 14 amino acids. Germline CDR1 and CDR2: SEHNR and FQNEAQ (reference sequence). Trimming pared 1 base from V and 1 base from J, leaving 6 bases between. CDR3 region: CASSLGAGTDTQYF. In DNA, the CDR3 is TGTGCCAGCAGCTTAGGAGCCGGCACAGATACGCAGTATTTT.

The chain links TRBV11-2 to TRBJ2-7, with 7 bases that match TRBD2. This CDR3 region has 16 residues. Per the germline V gene, CDR1 is SGHAT and CDR2 is FQNNGV. J gave up 5 bases and V 1 base, and 11 bases lay outside the gene matches. In DNA, the CDR3 is TGTGCCAGCAGCTTAGGGGGTTGGACGGGGAGGGACGAGCAGTACTTC. This translates into CASSLGGWTGRDEQYF.

The gene calls are TRBV24-1 and TRBJ2-2; D gene ambiguous. Germline CDR1 reads KGHDR; CDR2 reads SFDVKD. CDR3 length equals 13 residues. The V and J ends lost 6 bases and 2 bases respectively, with 6 bases between them. In DNA, the CDR3 is TGTGCCACCAGTAACTTAAACACCGGGGAGCTGTTTTTT. This gives the protein CATSNLNTGELFF.

The chain links TRBV5-1 to TRBJ2-1, with D tentatively TRBD2 (6 bases). This CDR3 spans 14 amino acids. V was trimmed by 0 bases and J by 9 bases, leaving 13 bases between them. Germline V gives CDR1 SGHRS, CDR2 YFSETQ. The CDR3 is CASSLGSGGLEQFF. The DNA for the CDR3 is TGCGCCAGCAGCTTGGGTAGCGGAGGCCTTGAGCAGTTCTTC. The full variable domain, in which reference TRBV5-1 and TRBJ2-1 provide the parts outside the CDR3, is KAGVTQTPRYLIKTRGQQVTLSCSPISGHRSVSWYQQTPGQGLQFLFEYFSETQRNKGNFPGRFSGRQFSNSRSEMNVSTLELGDSALYLCASSLGSGGLEQFFGPGTRLTVL.

V and J are TRBV5-1 and TRBJ1-6; TRBD1 matches at 9 bases. V shed 0 bases and J 14 bases; nucleotides not matched to a gene: 6. Germline CDR1 is SGHRS and CDR2 is YFSETQ. The CDR3 consists of 14 residues. Here the CDR3 reads CASSLEGTGQTLHF. CDR3 in DNA: TGCGCCAGCAGCTTGGAGGGGACAGGGCAAACCCTCCACTTT. The whole variable domain, remainder taken from reference TRBV5-1 and TRBJ1-6, is KAGVTQTPRYLIKTRGQQVTLSCSPISGHRSVSWYQQTPGQGLQFLFEYFSETQRNKGNFPGRFSGRQFSNSRSEMNVSTLELGDSALYLCASSLEGTGQTLHFGNGTRLTVT.

The chain uses TRBV2 and TRBJ2-7; D is uncertain. Germline V gene data show CDR1 as SNHLY and CDR2 as FYNNEI. The CDR3 runs 13 residues. The germline V and J ends were trimmed by 3 bases and 3 bases, with 9 bases remaining between them. This chain's CDR3 is CASSDRLFYEQYF. The CDR3 DNA reads as TGTGCCAGCAGTGATCGCCTATTCTACGAGCAGTACTTC.

This clone was counted a single time. J is TRBJ1-2 and V is TRBV5-6; 11 nucleotides agree with TRBD1. Germline CDR1 and CDR2: SGHDT and YYEEEE. The length of the CDR3 is 16 residues. V shed 2 bases and J 0 bases; nucleotides not matched to a gene: 3. The CDR3 region has the DNA TGTGCCAGCAGCTTACAGGACAGGGGGCCTAACTATGGCTACACCTTC. Translated, it gives CASSLQDRGPNYGYTF.

V is TRBV30 and J is TRBJ2-1; 9 nucleotides align to TRBD2. After removal of 3 bases from V and 6 bases from J, the junction contained 9 bases not matched to a gene. Germline V gives CDR1 GTSNPN, CDR2 SVGIG (reference sequence). The CDR3 is 15 residues long. The DNA of the CDR3 is TGTGCCTGGAGACCTATTAGCGGGAGTTTCAATGAGCAGTTCTTC. It yields the protein CAWRPISGSFNEQFF.

The chain links TRBV18 to TRBJ2-3; 11 nucleotides align to TRBD2. The CDR3 is 15 residues long. Germline V gene lookup returns CDR1 KGHSH and CDR2 LQKENI. Trimming removed 4 bases from V and 4 bases from J; junction bases left unmatched: 4. The DNA of the CDR3 is TGTGCCAGCTCACGGTTAGCGGGAGGGGCAGATACGCAGTATTTT. Its translation is CASSRLAGGADTQYF.

The genes are TRBV28 and TRBJ1-2; no definite D call. Trimming took 5 bases from V and 0 from J, leaving 4 bases between them. Germline values: CDR1 MDHEN, CDR2 SYDVKM. The CDR3 sequence is 12 residues long. The CDR3 spells CASSGTNYGYTF. CDR3 bases: TGTGCCAGCAGTGGCACTAACTATGGCTACACCTTC.

The chain is built from TRBV25-1 and TRBJ1-4, with 9 bases fitting TRBD1. CDR1 MGHDK and CDR2 SYGVNS come from the germline V gene. The V gene end was trimmed by 6 bases and the J gene end by 7 bases; junction bases not matched to a gene: 9. The CDR3 covers 15 residues. Here the CDR3 reads CASSVTDRGAEKLFF. The CDR3 DNA sequence: TGTGCCAGCAGCGTTACGGACAGGGGCGCTGAAAAACTGTTTTTT.

This chain connects TRBV19 to TRBJ2-7; 7 bases are shared with TRBD1. From germline, CDR1 is LNHDA and CDR2 SQIVND (reference sequence). CDR3 length: 14 residues. J gave up 3 bases and V 8 bases, and 10 bases lay outside the gene matches. The CDR3 loop is CASSSFDRVYEQYF. The CDR3, as DNA: TGTGCCAGTTCGTCCTTTGACAGGGTCTACGAGCAGTACTTC.

The chain joins TRBV5-1 to TRBJ1-5, with 7 bases lining up with TRBD1. Trimming at V came to 3 bases and at J to 2 bases, leaving 2 bases not matched to a gene. This CDR3 comprises 14 residues. Germline CDR1 and CDR2: SGHRS and YFSETQ. CDR3 in amino acids: CASSSGQGNQPQHF. The CDR3 DNA is TGCGCCAGCAGCTCAGGACAGGGCAATCAGCCCCAGCATTTT. Full variable domain (remainder filled in from reference TRBV5-1 and TRBJ1-5): KAGVTQTPRYLIKTRGQQVTLSCSPISGHRSVSWYQQTPGQGLQFLFEYFSETQRNKGNFPGRFSGRQFSNSRSEMNVSTLELGDSALYLCASSSGQGNQPQHFGDGTRLSIL.

The rearrangement joins TRBV10-1 to TRBJ2-7; a possible D gene is TRBD2 (5 bases). V was trimmed by 6 bases and J by 1 base, leaving 10 bases between them. Per germline, CDR1 WNHNN and CDR2 SYGVQD (reference sequence). CDR3 size: 13 residues. CDR3 coding DNA: TGCGCCAGCAGGGACTGGCCTTCCTACGAGCAGTACTTC. This translates into CASRDWPSYEQYF.

This clone was detected a few times. CDR3 loop: CASTPVRTYEQYF. The CDR3 DNA reads as TGTGCCAGCACCCCCGTCCGTACCTACGAGCAGTACTTC. The chain joins TRBV6-5 to TRBJ2-7; D unresolved. From germline, CDR1 is MNHEY and CDR2 SVGAGI. The CDR3 contains 13 residues. Between the trimmed V and J ends, which lost 7 bases and 2 bases, there was a span of 12 bases.

The V gene is TRBV11-2, the J gene TRBJ2-3, with 7 bases that match TRBD2. The length of the CDR3 is 15 residues. V dropped 5 bases and J dropped 7; count of bases not matched to a gene: 12. CDR1 and CDR2 (germline): SGHAT, FQNNGV. CDR3 nucleotide sequence: TGTGCCAGCAGCCCCTCCGGGGGGAGTCTAAATACGCAGTATTTT. Translated: CASSPSGGSLNTQYF.

Concerning this clone itself: One end of the junction varies from germline; a read error may be responsible. The chain joins TRBV3-1 (or the pseudogene TRBV3-2) to TRBJ2-1; 11 positions match TRBD1. The CDR3 has 17 residues. The germline gives CDR1 LGHDT, CDR2 YNNKEL (reference sequence). Here the CDR3 DNA reads TGTGCCAGCAGACAAGAGGACAGGGGGCAGTCCTACAATGAGCAGTTCTTC. Residues: CASRQEDRGQSYNEQFF.